The sample holds a few counts of the clone carrying this T cell receptor (beta chain). The antigen is not known. The CDR3 contains 14 residues. Germline CDR1 is LGHDT and CDR2 is YNNKEL (reference sequence). V lost 6 bases, J lost 0 bases, and 4 bases stayed unmatched. One entry per CDR3 protein, called by TCRdb with MiXCR from the RT-PCR reads. The sample has roughly 780,000 distinct CDR3 sequences, less than 20% seen once; the top ten hold under 13%. The data were taken from a study of response to subunit inactivated influenza vaccine. Findings and limits, study-wide: There was a suggestion from the authors that each seasonal influenza vaccination recruits few new T cells.

Sequences were derived from PBMCs from blood, sampled about 5 days after vaccination. This chain uses TRBV3-1 with TRBJ2-7, with 8 bases matching TRBD2. This TCR was sampled from a man over 45 who received an inactivated influenza vaccine. DNA for the CDR3: TGTGCCAGCAGGAGGGGGACTAGCTCCTACGAGCAGTACTTC. Protein: CASRRGTSSYEQYF.